A selection of T cell receptor beta chains follows, all from one sample in a study of cytomegalovirus exposure and HLA in healthy donors. Sequencing used immunoSEQ multiplex PCR; TCRdb keeps in-frame clones, though not all of them. The top ten hold over 1.1% of the sample, which has about 180,000 clones, 77% seen once. Sequenced material: PBMCs. These receptors originate from a young man in good health and CMV-seronegative. Both conserved end residues are part of each CDR3. Each record gives: D gene, V gene, clone size, J gene, CDR3 protein, CDR3 DNA. A D gene is named only where the DNA matches it firmly. A clone size is listed for some rows: how often the clone was seen (once, few, many), or a class if it is expanded.

>TRBD1|TRBV7-2|-|TRBJ1-2
CASSLDQRTGWGYTF
TGTGCCAGCAGCTTAGACCAAAGGACAGGGTGGGGCTACACCTTC
>-|TRBV19|-|TRBJ1-3
CASSTAGSTGSSGNTIYF
TGTGCCAGTAGTACCGCCGGCTCAACAGGGAGTTCTGGAAACACCATATATTTT
>-|TRBV25-1|-|TRBJ2-7
CASSVGGYEQYF
TGTGCCAGCAGTGTAGGGGGCTACGAGCAGTACTTC
>TRBD2|TRBV4-2|-|TRBJ2-7
CASSHGLGRYEQYF
TGTGCCAGCAGCCACGGACTAGGTCGTTACGAGCAGTACTTC
>TRBD2|TRBV7-2|few|TRBJ2-7
CASSLASSGGQSYEQYF
TGTGCCAGCAGCTTAGCCTCTAGCGGGGGTCAGAGCTACGAGCAGTACTTC
>-|TRBV14|-|TRBJ2-2
CASSQQTGELFF
TGTGCCAGCAGCCAGCAGACCGGGGAGCTGTTTTTT
>-|TRBV19|-|TRBJ1-4
CATAGTFTEKLFF
TGTGCCACCGCCGGGACTTTCACTGAAAAACTGTTTTTT
>-|TRBV7-9|-|TRBJ2-5
CASSLALQETQYF
TGTGCCAGCAGCTTAGCCCTCCAAGAGACCCAGTACTTC
>TRBD1|TRBV7-2|-|TRBJ1-1
CASSLAGGRSTEAFF
TGTGCCAGCAGCTTAGCAGGGGGCCGGAGCACTGAAGCTTTCTTT
>-|TRBV13|-|TRBJ2-1
CASSKTGPINEQFF
TGTGCCAGCAGCAAAACAGGGCCCATCAATGAGCAGTTCTTC
>-|TRBV5-4|-|TRBJ1-3
CASSLDGDGNTIYF
TGTGCCAGCAGCTTGGACGGGGATGGAAACACCATATATTTT
>-|TRBV10-3|few|TRBJ2-7
CAIISRTEYYEQYF
TGTGCCATCATTTCACGGACAGAATACTACGAGCAGTACTTC
>-|TRBV15|few|TRBJ2-2
CATSREVDTGELFF
TGTGCCACCAGCAGGGAGGTAGACACCGGGGAGCTGTTTTTT
>-|TRBV19|-|TRBJ2-7
CASSSVERRTGNRHEQYF
TGTGCCAGTAGTTCGGTCGAGAGGAGAACAGGGAATCGACACGAGCAGTACTTC
>TRBD2|TRBV4-3|few|TRBJ2-1
CASSQDRLAGGVSSYNEQFF
TGCGCCAGCAGCCAAGATCGACTAGCGGGGGGGGTTAGCTCCTACAATGAGCAGTTCTTC
>-|TRBV11-2|few|TRBJ2-7
CASSLSTEQYF
TGTGCCAGCAGCCTGTCTACCGAGCAGTACTTC
>-|TRBV15|few|TRBJ2-7
CATSRLRVGNSYEQYF
TGTGCCACCAGCAGACTCAGGGTAGGGAACTCCTACGAGCAGTACTTC